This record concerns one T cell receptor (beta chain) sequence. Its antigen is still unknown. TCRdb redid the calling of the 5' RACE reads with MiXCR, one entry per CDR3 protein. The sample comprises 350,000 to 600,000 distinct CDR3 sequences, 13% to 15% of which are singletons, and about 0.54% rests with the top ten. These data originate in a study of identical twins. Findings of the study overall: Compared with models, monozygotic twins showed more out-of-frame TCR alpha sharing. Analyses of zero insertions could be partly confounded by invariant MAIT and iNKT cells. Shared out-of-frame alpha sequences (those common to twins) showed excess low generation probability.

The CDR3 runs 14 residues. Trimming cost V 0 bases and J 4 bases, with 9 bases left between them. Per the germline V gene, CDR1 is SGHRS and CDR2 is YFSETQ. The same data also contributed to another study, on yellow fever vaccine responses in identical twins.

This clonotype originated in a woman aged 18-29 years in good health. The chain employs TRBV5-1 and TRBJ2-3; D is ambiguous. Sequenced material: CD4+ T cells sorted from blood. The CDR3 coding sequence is TGCGCCAGCAGCTTGGCCCTCGAGGCAGATACGCAGTATTTT. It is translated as CASSLALEADTQYF. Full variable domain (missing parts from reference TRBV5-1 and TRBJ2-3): KAGVTQTPRYLIKTRGQQVTLSCSPISGHRSVSWYQQTPGQGLQFLFEYFSETQRNKGNFPGRFSGRQFSNSRSEMNVSTLELGDSALYLCASSLALEADTQYFGPGTRLTVL.